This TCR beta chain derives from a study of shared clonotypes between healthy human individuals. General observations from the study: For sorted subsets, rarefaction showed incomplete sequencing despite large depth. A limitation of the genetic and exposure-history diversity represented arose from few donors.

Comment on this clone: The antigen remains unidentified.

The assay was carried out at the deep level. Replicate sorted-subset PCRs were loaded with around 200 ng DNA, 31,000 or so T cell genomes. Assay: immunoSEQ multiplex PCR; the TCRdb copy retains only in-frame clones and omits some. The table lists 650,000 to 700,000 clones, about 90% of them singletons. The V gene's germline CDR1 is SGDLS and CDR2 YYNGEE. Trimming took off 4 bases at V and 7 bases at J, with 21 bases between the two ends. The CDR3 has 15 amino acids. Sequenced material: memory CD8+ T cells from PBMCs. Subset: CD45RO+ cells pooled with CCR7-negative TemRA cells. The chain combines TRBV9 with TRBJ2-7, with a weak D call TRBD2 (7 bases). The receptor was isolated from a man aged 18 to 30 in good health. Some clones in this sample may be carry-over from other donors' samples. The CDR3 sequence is CASSPSLGGRGEQYF. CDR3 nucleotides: TGTGCCAGCAGCCCTTCTTTGGGGGGGCGCGGGGAGCAGTACTTC.